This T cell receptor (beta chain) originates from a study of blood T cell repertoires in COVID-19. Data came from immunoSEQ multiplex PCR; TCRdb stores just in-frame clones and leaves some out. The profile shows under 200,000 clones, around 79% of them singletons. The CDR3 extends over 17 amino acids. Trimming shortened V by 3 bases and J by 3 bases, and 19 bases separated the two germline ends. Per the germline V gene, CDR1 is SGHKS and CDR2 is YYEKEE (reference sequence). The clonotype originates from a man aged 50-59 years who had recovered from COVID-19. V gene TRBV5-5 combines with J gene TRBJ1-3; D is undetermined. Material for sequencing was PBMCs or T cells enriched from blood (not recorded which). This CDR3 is CASSYLPGLEGGNTIYF. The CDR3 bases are TGTGCCAGCAGCTATTTACCGGGCCTGGAGGGTGGAAACACCATATATTTT.